The clone carrying this TCR beta chain was recorded a few times. Primers used in a second PCR of roughly 6 to 11 cycles were a sample-barcoded 5' primer and a J-beta primer mix. MiXCR was run by TCRdb on the 5' RACE reads, yielding one entry per CDR3 protein. The table lists over a million distinct CDR3 sequences, less than 25% of them singletons. The sample belongs to a study of blood T cells in healthy people across ages. The CDR3 loop spans 14 amino acids. In germline, CDR1 is SGHTA, CDR2 FQGTGA. V lost 5 bases, J lost 4 bases, and 5 bases stayed unmatched. The same sample was also studied in work on T cells of mothers and their children.

The genes are TRBV7-3 and TRBJ2-3; 8 nucleotides match TRBD1. The sequencing sample was made of blood. This clonotype was sampled from a girl aged 2 to 10 in good health. CDR3 DNA: TGTGCCAGCAGCCCCAGGGGGCGTGCAGATACGCAGTATTTT. Translation gives CASSPRGRADTQYF.